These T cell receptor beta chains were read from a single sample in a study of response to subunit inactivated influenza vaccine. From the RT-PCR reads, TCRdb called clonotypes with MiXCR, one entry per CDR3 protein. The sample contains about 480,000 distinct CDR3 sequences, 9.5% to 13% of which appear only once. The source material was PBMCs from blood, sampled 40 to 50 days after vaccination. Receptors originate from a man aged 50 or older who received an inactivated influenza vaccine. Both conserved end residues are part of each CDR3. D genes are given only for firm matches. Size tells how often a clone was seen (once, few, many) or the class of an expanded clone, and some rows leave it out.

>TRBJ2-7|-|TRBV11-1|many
CASSPGSFEQYF
TGTGCCAGCAGCCCCGGGTCGTTCGAGCAGTACTTC
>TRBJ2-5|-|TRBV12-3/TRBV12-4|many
CASSYVLAYQETQYF
TGTGCCAGCAGTTACGTCCTAGCATACCAAGAGACCCAGTACTTC
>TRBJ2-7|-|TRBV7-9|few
CASSKDGTYEQYF
TGTGCCAGCAGCAAGGACGGCACCTACGAGCAGTACTTC
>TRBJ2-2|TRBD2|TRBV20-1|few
CSASQRELGGELFF
TGCAGTGCTAGCCAGCGGGAGTTAGGCGGGGAGCTGTTTTTT
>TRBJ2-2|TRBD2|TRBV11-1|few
CASIPGGWEPRTGELFF
TGTGCCAGCATCCCGGGGGGGTGGGAACCTCGGACCGGGGAGCTGTTTTTT
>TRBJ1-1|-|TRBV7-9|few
CASSEGGYNEAFF
TGTGCCAGCAGCGAAGGAGGTTATAATGAAGCTTTCTTT
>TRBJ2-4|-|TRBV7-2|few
CASSPQQGNIQYF
TGTGCCAGCAGCCCACAACAAGGAAACATTCAGTACTTC
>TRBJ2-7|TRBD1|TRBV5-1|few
CASSRTGFNEQYF
TGCGCCAGCAGCCGGACAGGGTTCAACGAGCAGTACTTC
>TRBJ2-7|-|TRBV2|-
CARQIIHGDLYEQYF
TGTGCCAGACAGATTATCCACGGTGACCTCTACGAGCAGTACTTC
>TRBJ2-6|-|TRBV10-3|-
CAISITGSGANVLTF
TGTGCCATCAGCATTACAGGGTCTGGGGCCAACGTCCTGACTTTC